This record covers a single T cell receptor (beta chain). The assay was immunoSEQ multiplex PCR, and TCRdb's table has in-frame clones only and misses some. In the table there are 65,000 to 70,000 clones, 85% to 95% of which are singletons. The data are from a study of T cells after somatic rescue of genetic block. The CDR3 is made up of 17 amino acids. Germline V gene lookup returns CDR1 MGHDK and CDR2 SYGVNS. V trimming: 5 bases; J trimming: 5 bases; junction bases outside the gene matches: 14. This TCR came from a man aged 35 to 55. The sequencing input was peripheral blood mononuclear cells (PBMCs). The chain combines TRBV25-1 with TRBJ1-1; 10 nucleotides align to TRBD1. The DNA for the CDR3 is TGTGCCAGCAGTACCACCGGGACAGGGGCCCGAAATACTGAAGCTTTCTTT. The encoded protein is CASSTTGTGARNTEAFF.